A single sample gave rise to the 10 T cell receptor beta chains below, sequenced in a study of vaccination and CD4 T cells after COVID-19. Documented treatment: roughly 11-day PBMC culture with coronavirus spike peptide pools or control peptides (ViraFEST assay). Antigens of these TCRs are unknown. Scientists ran DNA taken from cultured CD4+ T cells through the Oncomine TCR Beta short-read assay for sequencing. A single record per CDR3 protein comes from TCRdb applying MiXCR to the PCR reads. Counted here are 15,000 to 17,000 distinct CDR3 sequences, 42% occurring once; the ten biggest clones make up 20% to 25%. Sequenced: cultured CD4+ T cells from blood. Receptors were obtained from a human donor with COVID-19.

The rearrangement uses TRBV6-1 and TRBJ1-2, with D maybe TRBD1 (5 bases). Germline lookup yields CDR1 MNHNS and CDR2 SASEGT. There are 15 residues in the CDR3. Trimming stripped 4 bases from V and 0 bases from J, with 12 bases between. The CDR3 nucleotides are TGTGCCAGCAGTGTTGAGAAGGGGCCTAACTATGGCTACACCTTC. It yields the protein CASSVEKGPNYGYTF.

The chain recombines TRBV6-5 with TRBJ2-7; D is perhaps TRBD1 (5 bases). CDR3 length: 15 residues. The germline CDR1 and CDR2 sequences are MNHEY and SVGAGI. V lost 4 bases and J lost 1, with 14 bases in between. In DNA form, the CDR3 reads TGTGCCAGCAGTTCCTGGGCCGACAGTTCCTACGAGCAGTACTTC. Translation gives CASSSWADSSYEQYF.

This clonotype was detected only a few times. This chain uses TRBV11-2 with TRBJ1-2, with 7 nucleotides matching TRBD1. CDR1 and CDR2 from the germline V gene are SGHAT and FQNNGV. Trimming at V came to 3 bases and at J to 8 bases, leaving 3 bases not matched to a gene. The CDR3 is 12 amino acids. The CDR3 region is CASSFRQGGYTF. CDR3 coding DNA: TGTGCCAGCAGCTTCCGACAGGGAGGCTACACCTTC.

The chain carries TRBV6-1 and TRBJ2-3, with 7 bases that match TRBD2. The CDR3 consists of 13 residues. The V and J ends lost 6 bases and 4 bases, in that order; junction bases with no gene match: 4. From germline, CDR1 is MNHNS and CDR2 SASEGT. The CDR3 here is CASRLGLPDTQYF. DNA of the CDR3: TGTGCCAGCAGGTTGGGACTACCAGATACGCAGTATTTT.

This clonotype was counted a single time. The chain carries TRBV6-2 or TRBV6-3 and TRBJ2-2; D remains unclear. The CDR3 is 17 amino acids. Looked up from germline, CDR1 is MNHEY and CDR2 is SVGEGT. V lost 2 bases to trimming and J lost 0 bases, with 13 bases between them. CDR3 sequence: CASSYQTARANTGELFF. CDR3 nucleotides: TGTGCCAGCAGTTACCAAACAGCAAGGGCGAACACCGGGGAGCTGTTTTTT.

This clonotype was seen only a few times. The rearrangement joins TRBV20-1 to TRBJ1-5; possible D gene TRBD1, 5 bases. The CDR3 spans 24 residues. CDR1 and CDR2 from the germline V gene are DFQATT and SNEGSKA (reference sequence). The ends were cut back, 3 bases at V and 1 base at J, with 40 bases in the middle. CDR3 bases: TGCAGTGCTAGGGTCGCCCTCCTAAGTCCGTCTAAGGGGTATTCTATAGGGAGCAATCAGCCCCAGCATTTT. It yields the protein CSARVALLSPSKGYSIGSNQPQHF.

V gene TRBV2 combines with J gene TRBJ1-6, with D unresolved. The CDR3 has 12 residues. Germline lookup yields CDR1 SNHLY and CDR2 FYNNEI. V shed 5 bases and J shed 6 bases, with 5 bases lying between them. The chain's CDR3 is CASSSSNSPLHF. The DNA of the CDR3 is TGTGCCAGCAGTAGCAGTAATTCACCCCTCCACTTT. The whole variable domain, filled in from reference TRBV2 and TRBJ1-6, reads EPEVTQTPSHQVTQMGQEVILRCVPISNHLYFYWYRQILGQKVEFLVSFYNNEISEKSEIFDDQFSVERPDGSNFTLKIRSTKLEDSAMYFCASSSSNSPLHFGNGTRLTVT.

V gene TRBV20-1 combines with J gene TRBJ1-6; D is uncertain. The CDR3 extends over 11 amino acids. The V gene lost 4 bases and the J gene lost 10 bases, with 8 bases spanning the gap. CDR1 DFQATT and CDR2 SNEGSKA come from the germline V gene (reference sequence). This chain's CDR3 is CSATPQSPLHF. The CDR3 coding sequence is TGCAGTGCTACCCCCCAATCACCCCTCCACTTT.

This clonotype was picked up a small number of times. The V gene is TRBV6-1, the J gene TRBJ2-7, with a weak D call TRBD2 (6 bases). This CDR3 comprises 15 residues. Trimming took 8 bases from V and 1 from J, leaving 18 bases between them. The germline V gene encodes CDR1 MNHNS and CDR2 SASEGT. CDR3 protein: CASEFRAGPSYEQYF. The DNA of the CDR3 is TGTGCCAGCGAGTTCCGGGCGGGACCTTCCTACGAGCAGTACTTC.

This clonotype was seen a few times. V usage is TRBV11-2 and J usage is TRBJ1-2; no firm D call. The CDR3 runs 15 residues. CDR1 is SGHAT and CDR2 is FQNNGV in the germline V gene. V dropped 8 bases and J dropped 3 bases, with 19 bases sitting between them. CDR3 region: CASRGTPGRHYGYTF. The CDR3 DNA reads TGTGCCAGCCGAGGAACCCCGGGCAGACACTATGGCTACACCTTC.